The 18 T cell receptor beta chains presented below share a single source sample, sequenced in a study of blood T cell repertoires in COVID-19. Assay used: immunoSEQ multiplex PCR; TCRdb lists only in-frame clones, some missing. In the table there are 200,000 to 250,000 clones, 86% of which are singletons. Sequencing was done on a sample of PBMCs or T cells enriched from blood (not recorded which). The receptors stem from a woman aged 40 to 50 with acute COVID-19.

This clone appeared once. This chain uses TRBV21-1 with TRBJ2-2; TRBD2 reflects the table's D call only, with no check against the DNA. TRBV21-1 is a documented pseudogene. This CDR3 region has 13 residues. CDR3 bases: TGTGCCAGCAGCAAAAGAGGCGCCGGGGAGCTGTTTTTT. This encodes CASSKRGAGELFF.

V and J are TRBV30 and TRBJ2-1, with 8 bases matching TRBD2. The CDR3 has 12 residues. Trimming took 6 bases from V and 2 from J; bases not matched to a gene: 0. Germline V lookup: CDR1 GTSNPN, CDR2 SVGIG (reference sequence). The CDR3 spells CACGGAYNEQFF. In nucleotides, the CDR3 is TGTGCCTGCGGGGGGGCCTACAATGAGCAGTTCTTC.

This chain uses TRBV9 with TRBJ1-5; no clear D. The ends were cut back, 4 bases at V and 4 bases at J, with 9 bases in the middle. This CDR3 is 13 amino acids long. Per the germline V gene, CDR1 is SGDLS and CDR2 is YYNGEE. CDR3 protein: CASSSGPNQPQHF. In nucleotides, the CDR3 is TGTGCCAGCAGCTCTGGGCCGAATCAGCCCCAGCATTTT.

This clone has a single count. V and J are TRBV11-2 and TRBJ1-1, with 7 bases matching TRBD1. This CDR3 comprises 15 residues. Germline V gene data show CDR1 as SGHAT and CDR2 as FQNNGV. V lost 2 bases to trimming and J lost 4 bases; unmatched junction nucleotides: 7. The CDR3 DNA sequence: TGTGCCAGCAGCTTAACGAGGGGGCGAGTCACTGAAGCTTTCTTT. Translating it yields CASSLTRGRVTEAFF.

The chain is built from TRBV7-8 and TRBJ1-1; 8 bases are shared with TRBD1. The V gene end was trimmed by 1 base and the J gene end by 5 bases; junction bases not matched to a gene: 9. This CDR3 is built from 16 residues. Germline lookup yields CDR1 SGHVS and CDR2 FQNEAQ. This CDR3 is CASSLGPRGLRTEAFF. In DNA form, the CDR3 reads TGTGCCAGCAGCTTAGGCCCCAGGGGGCTGAGGACTGAAGCTTTCTTT. Variable domain in full (rest from reference TRBV7-8 and TRBJ1-1): GAGVSQSPRYKVAKRGQDVALRCDPISGHVSLFWYQQALGQGPEFLTYFQNEAQLDKSGLPSDRFFAERPEGSVSTLKIQRTQQEDSAVYLCASSLGPRGLRTEAFFGQGTRLTVV.

The V gene is TRBV28, the J gene TRBJ2-7; D remains unclear. Per the germline V gene, CDR1 is MDHEN and CDR2 is SYDVKM. The CDR3 runs to 10 residues. Trimming removed 8 bases from V and 4 bases from J, with 6 bases in between. The CDR3 nucleotides are TGTGCCAGCTCGAGGTACGAGCAGTACTTC. It encodes CASSRYEQYF.

The chain joins TRBV5-3 to TRBJ2-7; the match to TRBD2 covers 7 bases. TRBV5-3 is an open reading frame whose function is uncertain. After removal of 0 bases from V and 1 base from J, the junction contained 10 bases not matched to a gene. This CDR3 region has 17 residues. In DNA, the CDR3 is TGTGCCAGAAGCTTGGTAAATAGCGGGCCTATGTCCTACGAGCAGTACTTC. It yields the protein CARSLVNSGPMSYEQYF.

This clone was picked up a small number of times. The chain links TRBV5-6 to TRBJ2-7; D is perhaps TRBD1 (5 bases). The V gene lost 2 bases and the J gene lost 2 bases, with 14 bases spanning the gap. The CDR3 totals 15 residues. The germline V gene has CDR1 SGHDT and CDR2 YYEEEE. DNA of the CDR3: TGTGCCAGCAGCTTTTGGCCAGGGTCTACCTACGAGCAGTACTTC. Amino acids: CASSFWPGSTYEQYF.

This clone was found once. This chain links TRBV15 with TRBJ1-2, with D perhaps matching TRBD1 (6 bases). V dropped 4 bases and J dropped 4 bases, with 10 bases sitting between them. The CDR3 is 13 amino acids. Germline CDR1 and CDR2: LNHNV and YYDKDF (reference sequence). The CDR3: CATSTGTSYGYTF. The CDR3, as DNA: TGTGCCACCAGCACCGGGACAAGCTATGGCTACACCTTC.

The V and J genes are TRBV24-1 and TRBJ2-2; tentative D call: TRBD1 (5 bases). V was shortened by 6 bases and J by 5 bases, with 12 bases between the two germline ends. Germline CDR1 and CDR2: KGHDR and SFDVKD. The CDR3 runs to 14 residues. The CDR3 region is CATSPSGSTGELFF. As DNA, the CDR3 is TGTGCCACCAGTCCCTCAGGGTCGACCGGGGAGCTGTTTTTT.

The rearrangement uses TRBV6-4 and TRBJ1-5, with unresolved D. The CDR3 length is 16 residues. Germline CDR1 reads MRHNA; CDR2 reads SNTAGT. Trimming stripped 3 bases from V and 2 bases from J, with 14 bases between. This CDR3 reads CASSDFPGTGNQPQHF. In nucleotides, the CDR3 is TGTGCCAGCAGTGATTTTCCGGGAACGGGCAATCAGCCCCAGCATTTT.

This chain links TRBV3-1 (or the pseudogene TRBV3-2) with TRBJ1-2, with TRBD1 as a possible D gene (6 bases). CDR3 size: 14 residues. The germline CDR1 and CDR2 sequences are LGHDT and YNNKEL (reference sequence). Trimming pared 0 bases from V and 5 bases from J, leaving 10 bases between. The chain's CDR3 is CASSQDRTVYGYTF. In DNA form, the CDR3 reads TGTGCCAGCAGCCAAGATCGGACAGTATATGGCTACACCTTC.

V and J are TRBV27 and TRBJ2-1; tentatively, D is TRBD1 (7 bases). Trimming took 6 bases from V and 2 from J, leaving 11 bases between them. CDR3 length: 14 amino acids. The germline V gene encodes CDR1 MNHEY and CDR2 SMNVEV (reference sequence). The CDR3 here is CASSRGVAYNEQFF. DNA for the CDR3: TGTGCCAGCAGCAGGGGGGTGGCCTACAATGAGCAGTTCTTC.

This clone was counted once. This chain links TRBV27 with TRBJ2-6, with a possible D match to TRBD1 (5 bases). Germline CDR1 is MNHEY and CDR2 is SMNVEV (reference sequence). The CDR3 length is 15 residues. The germline V and J ends were trimmed by 3 bases and 0 bases, with 6 bases remaining between them. The CDR3, as DNA: TGTGCCAGCAGTTTCGACAGCTCTGGGGCCAACGTCCTGACTTTC. This gives the protein CASSFDSSGANVLTF.

The chain carries TRBV13 and TRBJ2-7; D perhaps matches TRBD2 (5 bases). V shed 5 bases and J shed 2 bases, with 10 bases lying between them. CDR3 length: 13 amino acids. Germline V gene data show CDR1 as PRHDT and CDR2 as FYEKMQ (reference sequence). CDR3 amino acids: CASSPGGPYEQYF. The CDR3 region has the DNA TGTGCCAGCAGCCCCGGAGGACCCTACGAGCAGTACTTC.

This rearrangement joins TRBV28 to TRBJ2-1; 10 bases fit TRBD1. The V segment lost 4 bases and the J segment 9 bases; nucleotides outside the gene matches: 12. The CDR3 is 16 amino acids. Germline-derived CDR1 and CDR2 are MDHEN and SYDVKM. The CDR3 is CASSSTGTGVIGEQFF. CDR3 nucleotide sequence: TGTGCCAGCAGTTCTACCGGGACAGGGGTTATAGGTGAGCAGTTCTTC.

The chain carries TRBV6-1 and TRBJ1-1; the match to TRBD1 covers 9 bases. V was pared by 1 base and J by 3 bases, with 6 bases of the junction left unmatched. The germline V gene has CDR1 MNHNS and CDR2 SASEGT. The CDR3 is 16 residues long. The CDR3 region has the DNA TGTGCCAGCAGTGAAGGGGGGACAGGGTTATACACTGAAGCTTTCTTT. This translates into CASSEGGTGLYTEAFF.

The chain has TRBV2 and TRBJ2-1; the match to TRBD2 covers 8 bases. The germline V gene encodes CDR1 SNHLY and CDR2 FYNNEI. The CDR3 sequence is 15 residues long. The ends lost 6 bases at V and 9 bases at J; junction bases unmatched: 13. The CDR3 region is CASSGLREGFVEQFF. CDR3 coding DNA: TGTGCCAGCAGCGGCCTTCGGGAGGGCTTCGTTGAGCAGTTCTTC.